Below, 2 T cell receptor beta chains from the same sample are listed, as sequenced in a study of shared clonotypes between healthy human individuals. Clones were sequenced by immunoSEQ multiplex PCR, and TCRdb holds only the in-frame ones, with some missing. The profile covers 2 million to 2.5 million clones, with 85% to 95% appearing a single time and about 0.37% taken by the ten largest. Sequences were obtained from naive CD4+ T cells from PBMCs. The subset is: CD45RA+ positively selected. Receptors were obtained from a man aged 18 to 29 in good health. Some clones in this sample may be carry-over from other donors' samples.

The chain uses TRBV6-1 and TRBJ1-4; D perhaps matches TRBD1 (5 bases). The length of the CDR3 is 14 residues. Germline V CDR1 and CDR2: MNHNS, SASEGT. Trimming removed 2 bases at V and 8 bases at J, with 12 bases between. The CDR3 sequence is CASSESWGREKLFF. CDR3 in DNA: TGTGCCAGCAGTGAATCGTGGGGGAGGGAAAAACTGTTTTTT.

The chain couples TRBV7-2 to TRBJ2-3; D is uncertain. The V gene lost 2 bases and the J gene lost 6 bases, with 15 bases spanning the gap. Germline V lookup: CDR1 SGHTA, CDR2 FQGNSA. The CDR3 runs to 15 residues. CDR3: CASSLLSMGRDTQYF. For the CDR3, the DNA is TGTGCCAGCAGCTTATTAAGCATGGGAAGGGATACGCAGTATTTT.